These T cell receptor beta chains were read from a single sample in a study of blood T cell repertoires in COVID-19. The protocol was immunoSEQ multiplex PCR, while the TCRdb copy is restricted to in-frame clones and leaves out a portion. The table records approximately 28,000 clones, 65% to 85% of them present only once. The sample consisted of peripheral blood. Source of these receptors: a woman in her sixties with acute or convalescent COVID-19. The CDR3 runs from the conserved cysteine through the conserved F or W. The D gene is left open where the match is weak. Clone sizes are given selectively: once, few, many, or a class where the clone is expanded.

d_call: NA
j_call: TRBJ1-6
v_call: TRBV4-2
clone_size: NA
cdr3_aa: CASSQDTSRTLGSPLHF
cdr3_nt: TGTGCCAGCAGCCAAGATACATCTCGGACTCTGGGTTCACCCCTCCACTTT

d_call: NA
j_call: TRBJ2-5
v_call: TRBV15
clone_size: few
cdr3_aa: CATSETGTRGEETQYF
cdr3_nt: TGTGCCACCAGCGAAACCGGGACAAGGGGAGAAGAGACCCAGTACTTC

d_call: NA
j_call: TRBJ1-5
v_call: TRBV18
clone_size: NA
cdr3_aa: CASSPSEYQPQHF
cdr3_nt: TGTGCCAGCTCACCGTCGGAGTATCAGCCCCAGCATTTT

d_call: NA
j_call: TRBJ2-7
v_call: TRBV27
clone_size: NA
cdr3_aa: CASSHTSTGVEQYF
cdr3_nt: TGTGCCAGCAGTCACACTAGCACAGGGGTCGAGCAGTACTTC

d_call: NA
j_call: TRBJ2-7
v_call: TRBV24-1
clone_size: NA
cdr3_aa: CATSDAQGYEQYF
cdr3_nt: TGTGCCACCAGTGATGCTCAGGGGTACGAGCAGTACTTC

d_call: NA
j_call: TRBJ2-5
v_call: TRBV7-7
clone_size: NA
cdr3_aa: CASSLGSQRETQYF
cdr3_nt: TGTGCCAGCAGCTTAGGGTCCCAGCGGGAGACCCAGTACTTC

d_call: TRBD2
j_call: TRBJ2-1
v_call: TRBV7-3
clone_size: NA
cdr3_aa: CASSLRGGAGGSEQFF
cdr3_nt: TGTGCCAGCAGCCTCCGCGGGGGGGCCGGAGGGAGTGAGCAGTTCTTC

d_call: TRBD1
j_call: TRBJ1-1
v_call: TRBV5-1
clone_size: NA
cdr3_aa: CASSPGTGSMNTEAFF
cdr3_nt: TGCGCCAGCAGCCCGGGGACAGGGAGCATGAACACTGAAGCTTTCTTT

d_call: NA
j_call: TRBJ1-1
v_call: TRBV29-1
clone_size: NA
cdr3_aa: CSVGRNTEAFF
cdr3_nt: TGCAGCGTTGGGAGGAACACTGAAGCTTTCTTT

d_call: TRBD1
j_call: TRBJ2-3
v_call: TRBV9
clone_size: NA
cdr3_aa: CASSVRSTGGADTQYF
cdr3_nt: TGTGCCAGCAGCGTAAGGTCGACAGGGGGTGCAGATACGCAGTATTTT

d_call: TRBD1
j_call: TRBJ1-1
v_call: TRBV30
clone_size: few
cdr3_aa: CAWSAGGTAFF
cdr3_nt: TGTGCCTGGAGTGCAGGGGGTACGGCTTTCTTT

d_call: TRBD1
j_call: TRBJ1-2
v_call: TRBV24-1
clone_size: NA
cdr3_aa: CATSGRTGGSGYTF
cdr3_nt: TGTGCCACCAGTGGCAGGACAGGGGGTTCGGGCTACACCTTC

d_call: TRBD1
j_call: TRBJ2-7
v_call: TRBV6-5
clone_size: NA
cdr3_aa: CASTQQGGYEQYF
cdr3_nt: TGTGCCAGCACGCAACAGGGGGGATACGAGCAGTACTTC

d_call: TRBD2
j_call: TRBJ2-7
v_call: TRBV28
clone_size: NA
cdr3_aa: CASSSSGAGVHYEQYF
cdr3_nt: TGTGCCAGCAGCTCGTCTGGGGCGGGGGTGCACTACGAGCAGTACTTC

d_call: NA
j_call: TRBJ2-7
v_call: TRBV3-1/TRBV3-2
clone_size: NA
cdr3_aa: CASSQVRTASAYEQYF
cdr3_nt: TGTGCCAGCAGCCAGGTCCGAACAGCTTCAGCCTACGAGCAGTACTTC

d_call: NA
j_call: TRBJ1-1
v_call: TRBV19
clone_size: once
cdr3_aa: CASRTREGTEAFF
cdr3_nt: TGTGCCAGTAGGACAAGGGAGGGCACTGAAGCTTTCTTT

d_call: NA
j_call: TRBJ2-6
v_call: TRBV27
clone_size: NA
cdr3_aa: CASSRGSVGWANVLTF
cdr3_nt: TGTGCCAGCTCTAGGGGCAGTGTAGGCTGGGCCAACGTCCTGACTTTC

d_call: TRBD1
j_call: TRBJ2-2
v_call: TRBV6-6
clone_size: NA
cdr3_aa: CASRRATGALNTGELFF
cdr3_nt: TGTGCCAGCAGACGAGCGACAGGGGCCCTGAACACCGGGGAGCTGTTTTTT

d_call: NA
j_call: TRBJ1-1
v_call: TRBV6-5
clone_size: few
cdr3_aa: CASRTAEAFF
cdr3_nt: TGTGCCAGCCGGACAGCTGAAGCTTTCTTT

d_call: NA
j_call: TRBJ2-3
v_call: TRBV5-1
clone_size: NA
cdr3_aa: CASSLEARYTQYF
cdr3_nt: TGCGCCAGCAGCTTGGAAGCCAGGTATACGCAGTATTTT

d_call: NA
j_call: TRBJ2-7
v_call: TRBV3-1/TRBV3-2
clone_size: few
cdr3_aa: CASSLGRVQGKSF
cdr3_nt: TGTGCCAGCAGCCTAGGACGGGTGCAGGGTAAAAGCTTC

d_call: NA
j_call: TRBJ1-1
v_call: TRBV28
clone_size: NA
cdr3_aa: CASSLVRVGYTEAFF
cdr3_nt: TGTGCCAGCAGTTTGGTCCGGGTCGGGTACACTGAAGCTTTCTTT

d_call: NA
j_call: TRBJ1-2
v_call: TRBV5-4
clone_size: NA
cdr3_aa: CASTLEHNGYTF
cdr3_nt: TGTGCCAGCACCTTAGAACATAATGGCTACACCTTC

d_call: TRBD2
j_call: TRBJ2-3
v_call: TRBV7-9
clone_size: NA
cdr3_aa: CASSLGGYDGDTQYF
cdr3_nt: TGTGCCAGCAGCTTGGGGGGGTACGATGGAGATACGCAGTATTTT

d_call: TRBD2
j_call: TRBJ2-2
v_call: TRBV5-4
clone_size: NA
cdr3_aa: CASSLGRGLAGGNTGELFF
cdr3_nt: TGTGCCAGCAGCTTGGGACGGGGACTAGCGGGTGGGAACACCGGGGAGCTGTTTTTT

d_call: NA
j_call: TRBJ1-3
v_call: TRBV19
clone_size: once
cdr3_aa: CASTPWTWGDTIYF
cdr3_nt: TGTGCCAGCACCCCCTGGACTTGGGGGGACACCATATATTTT

d_call: NA
j_call: TRBJ1-6
v_call: TRBV6-4
clone_size: NA
cdr3_aa: CASSDQGRNSPLHF
cdr3_nt: TGTGCCAGCAGTGACCAGGGGCGGAATTCACCCCTCCACTTT

d_call: NA
j_call: TRBJ1-3
v_call: TRBV4-1
clone_size: NA
cdr3_aa: CASSQVGRRGNTIYF
cdr3_nt: TGCGCCAGCAGCCAAGTGGGGCGCCGGGGAAACACCATATATTTT

d_call: TRBD1
j_call: TRBJ2-7
v_call: TRBV18
clone_size: NA
cdr3_aa: CASSPGTGINGYEQYF
cdr3_nt: TGTGCCAGCTCCCCCGGGACAGGGATAAACGGCTACGAGCAGTACTTC

d_call: NA
j_call: TRBJ1-1
v_call: TRBV5-1
clone_size: NA
cdr3_aa: CASSLTGPNTEAFF
cdr3_nt: TGCGCCAGCAGCTTGACAGGGCCGAACACTGAAGCTTTCTTT

d_call: NA
j_call: TRBJ2-1
v_call: TRBV29-1
clone_size: NA
cdr3_aa: CSAPAFRGNEQFF
cdr3_nt: TGCAGCGCGCCGGCTTTCCGGGGCAATGAGCAGTTCTTC

d_call: NA
j_call: TRBJ1-2
v_call: TRBV28
clone_size: NA
cdr3_aa: CASQNLGQFYGYTF
cdr3_nt: TGTGCCAGCCAAAACTTAGGACAGTTCTATGGCTACACCTTC

d_call: NA
j_call: TRBJ1-2
v_call: TRBV5-1
clone_size: NA
cdr3_aa: CASSFSDSYGYTF
cdr3_nt: TGCGCCAGCAGCTTCTCGGACTCTTATGGCTACACCTTC

d_call: TRBD1
j_call: TRBJ1-2
v_call: TRBV18
clone_size: NA
cdr3_aa: CASSREQGSPNYGYTF
cdr3_nt: TGTGCCAGCTCACGAGAACAGGGGAGTCCTAACTATGGCTACACCTTC

d_call: NA
j_call: TRBJ1-6
v_call: TRBV5-1
clone_size: NA
cdr3_aa: CASSLEGRDDSPLHF
cdr3_nt: TGCGCCAGCAGCTTGGAGGGGAGGGACGATTCACCCCTCCACTTT

d_call: NA
j_call: TRBJ1-1
v_call: TRBV28
clone_size: NA
cdr3_aa: CASSLPQGMGTEAFF
cdr3_nt: TGTGCCAGCAGTTTACCCCAGGGGATGGGCACTGAAGCTTTCTTT

d_call: TRBD1
j_call: TRBJ1-2
v_call: TRBV27
clone_size: NA
cdr3_aa: CASRERGRVYGYTF
cdr3_nt: TGTGCCAGCAGGGAAAGGGGGCGCGTCTATGGCTACACCTTC

d_call: NA
j_call: TRBJ1-5
v_call: TRBV7-8
clone_size: NA
cdr3_aa: CASSLTPPRPNQPQHF
cdr3_nt: TGTGCCAGCAGCTTAACTCCCCCGAGGCCCAATCAGCCCCAGCATTTT

d_call: TRBD1
j_call: TRBJ2-3
v_call: TRBV5-4
clone_size: NA
cdr3_aa: CASSPRTGTADTQYF
cdr3_nt: TGTGCCAGCAGCCCCCGGACAGGAACCGCAGATACGCAGTATTTT

d_call: NA
j_call: TRBJ2-6
v_call: TRBV9
clone_size: NA
cdr3_aa: CASSRQVSNSGANVLTF
cdr3_nt: TGTGCCAGCAGCCGCCAGGTTTCCAACTCTGGGGCCAACGTCCTGACTTTC

d_call: TRBD1
j_call: TRBJ2-7
v_call: TRBV4-1
clone_size: NA
cdr3_aa: CASSQGPRTGGHEQYF
cdr3_nt: TGCGCCAGCAGCCAAGGGCCGCGGACAGGGGGGCACGAGCAGTACTTC

d_call: TRBD1
j_call: TRBJ1-5
v_call: TRBV10-3
clone_size: once
cdr3_aa: CAISQTGEFNQPQHF
cdr3_nt: TGTGCCATCAGTCAGACAGGGGAGTTCAATCAGCCCCAGCATTTT

d_call: TRBD1
j_call: TRBJ2-1
v_call: TRBV2
clone_size: NA
cdr3_aa: CASSERQGAVNEQFF
cdr3_nt: TGTGCCAGCAGTGAAAGACAGGGGGCGGTCAATGAGCAGTTCTTC

d_call: TRBD2
j_call: TRBJ2-7
v_call: TRBV29-1
clone_size: NA
cdr3_aa: CSVGAGGAVNEQYF
cdr3_nt: TGCAGCGTCGGCGCGGGGGGGGCAGTCAACGAGCAGTACTTC

d_call: TRBD1
j_call: TRBJ2-2
v_call: TRBV29-1
clone_size: few
cdr3_aa: CSATGTGRSLNTGELFF
cdr3_nt: TGCAGCGCCACCGGGACAGGCCGATCCTTGAACACCGGGGAGCTGTTTTTT

d_call: TRBD1
j_call: TRBJ2-7
v_call: TRBV19
clone_size: NA
cdr3_aa: CASSMDRGRNYEQYF
cdr3_nt: TGTGCCAGTAGTATGGACAGGGGGCGAAACTACGAGCAGTACTTC

d_call: TRBD2
j_call: TRBJ2-7
v_call: TRBV14
clone_size: NA
cdr3_aa: CASSQSLAGAGEQYF
cdr3_nt: TGTGCCAGCAGCCAAAGTCTAGCGGGGGCAGGGGAGCAGTACTTC

d_call: NA
j_call: TRBJ1-5
v_call: TRBV6-5
clone_size: NA
cdr3_aa: CASTNGAHQPQHF
cdr3_nt: TGTGCCAGCACCAATGGGGCCCATCAGCCCCAGCATTTT

d_call: NA
j_call: TRBJ2-7
v_call: TRBV2
clone_size: NA
cdr3_aa: CASSSTRSSYEQYF
cdr3_nt: TGTGCCAGCAGTTCGACAAGATCATCCTACGAGCAGTACTTC

d_call: NA
j_call: TRBJ1-1
v_call: TRBV5-4
clone_size: NA
cdr3_aa: CASSLQGGTEAFF
cdr3_nt: TGTGCCAGCAGCCTCCAGGGAGGAACCGAAGCTTTCTTT

d_call: NA
j_call: TRBJ2-7
v_call: TRBV6-6
clone_size: NA
cdr3_aa: CASSVGGVEYEQYF
cdr3_nt: TGTGCCAGCAGTGTAGGAGGTGTTGAGTACGAGCAGTACTTC

d_call: TRBD1
j_call: TRBJ1-5
v_call: TRBV6-6
clone_size: NA
cdr3_aa: CASSLHSGQGAAQPQHF
cdr3_nt: TGTGCCAGCAGTCTCCACTCGGGACAGGGGGCGGCTCAGCCCCAGCATTTT

d_call: TRBD2
j_call: TRBJ2-3
v_call: TRBV7-2
clone_size: NA
cdr3_aa: CASSLGLAGGTDTQYF
cdr3_nt: TGTGCCAGCAGCTTAGGGCTAGCGGGGGGCACAGATACGCAGTATTTT

d_call: NA
j_call: TRBJ2-2
v_call: TRBV2
clone_size: NA
cdr3_aa: CASSPTGRAGELFF
cdr3_nt: TGTGCCAGCAGCCCTACAGGGAGGGCCGGGGAGCTGTTTTTT

d_call: NA
j_call: TRBJ1-1
v_call: TRBV29-1
clone_size: NA
cdr3_aa: CSVEGARTEAFF
cdr3_nt: TGCAGCGTTGAGGGGGCCCGCACTGAAGCTTTCTTT

d_call: TRBD1
j_call: TRBJ1-5
v_call: TRBV18
clone_size: NA
cdr3_aa: CASSLSPPGQGANQPQHF
cdr3_nt: TGTGCCAGCTCACTTTCCCCACCGGGACAGGGCGCCAATCAGCCCCAGCATTTT

d_call: NA
j_call: TRBJ1-5
v_call: TRBV6-1
clone_size: NA
cdr3_aa: CASSEWGRKDQPQHF
cdr3_nt: TGTGCCAGCAGTGAATGGGGGAGGAAGGATCAGCCCCAGCATTTT

d_call: NA
j_call: TRBJ2-5
v_call: TRBV7-7
clone_size: once
cdr3_aa: CASSYTGDAETQYF
cdr3_nt: TGTGCCAGCAGCTACACTGGAGACGCGGAGACCCAGTACTTC

d_call: NA
j_call: TRBJ1-1
v_call: TRBV30
clone_size: few
cdr3_aa: CAWSPDRLNTEAFF
cdr3_nt: TGTGCCTGGAGTCCCGACAGGCTGAACACTGAAGCTTTCTTT

d_call: NA
j_call: TRBJ1-1
v_call: TRBV29-1
clone_size: NA
cdr3_aa: CSVEGRATTEAFF
cdr3_nt: TGCAGCGTTGAGGGCAGGGCGACGACTGAAGCTTTCTTT